The TCR beta chain described here comes from a study of T cell responses to AZD1222 COVID-19 vaccine. Study-level points and caveats: Seropositive status at baseline applied to only a handful of AZD1222 recipients.

J lost 5 bases, V lost 0 bases, and 5 bases had no gene match. This CDR3 spans 15 amino acids. Germline CDR1 and CDR2: SGDLS and YYNGEE. Of note for this clone: Its antigen is unidentified.

Produced via immunoSEQ multiplex PCR; TCRdb's table is partial and in-frame only. The sample comprises around 100,000 clones, approximately 87% of which are singletons, and 4.2% rests with the top ten. The sequencing used peripheral blood, collected on day 0 of MenACWY control vaccination. The rearrangement uses TRBV9 and TRBJ2-5; 9 bases are a match to TRBD1. The TCR originated in an adult in good health. The CDR3 nucleotides are TGTGCCAGCAGCGTAGGACAGGGGGAGGTGGAGACCCAGTACTTC. Translated, it gives CASSVGQGEVETQYF.